The entry below describes one T cell receptor beta chain. The antigen is not known. The source of the sample is a study of CD8+CD57+ T cells in acquired aplastic anemia. About the study: Sorted CD4+ and CD8+ cells yielded DNA averaging about 3.1 ug.

Findings and caveats of the study: CD8+ Simpson's diversity showed no significant patient-control difference. Sharing between patients and controls was observed for 25 to 30 CD8+ CDR3 sequences.

Germline values: CDR1 SEHNR, CDR2 FQNEAQ (reference sequence). The CDR3 consists of 16 residues. The V and J ends lost 4 bases and 2 bases respectively, with 16 bases between them. Genomic DNA, serving as template, underwent TCR beta VDJ and CDR3 profiling. One entry per CDR3 protein results from TCRdb running MiXCR on the reads. The table shows approximately 380,000 distinct CDR3 sequences, with approximately 70% occurring only once. This sequence joins TRBV7-9 and TRBJ2-3, with TRBD1 as a possible D gene (5 bases). The source is a human donor in good health, serving as a control. The specimen was sorted CD4+, CD8+, or CD8+CD57+ T cells (not recorded which) from PBMCs. The DNA of the CDR3 is TGTGCCAGCAGCTCGGTACAGGCTATCCCCACAGATACGCAGTATTTT. Translation: CASSSVQAIPTDTQYF.